This is a list of T cell receptor beta chains from one sample in a study of cytomegalovirus exposure and HLA in healthy donors. The repertoire was sequenced with immunoSEQ multiplex PCR; TCRdb's copy has only in-frame clones and lacks some. The data contain 200,000 to 250,000 clones, approximately 82% of them singletons. Sequenced: PBMCs. The receptors here all came from a male donor in good health and CMV-seronegative. Each CDR3 is given with its conserved first and last residue. Where a row states a size, it is once, few, many or the class of an expanded clone; other rows omit it.

j_gene: TRBJ2-7
abundance: -
v_gene: TRBV14
CDR3aa: CASSPGQGPYEQYF

j_gene: TRBJ2-7
abundance: -
v_gene: TRBV19
CDR3aa: CASSMEGRSYEQYF

j_gene: TRBJ1-2
abundance: -
v_gene: TRBV29-1
CDR3aa: CSVPKDRWNYGYTF

j_gene: TRBJ1-1
abundance: -
v_gene: TRBV30
CDR3aa: CAYSGGSQGVF

j_gene: TRBJ2-7
abundance: once
v_gene: TRBV19
CDR3aa: CASSNRGHEQYF

j_gene: TRBJ2-3
abundance: -
v_gene: TRBV10-3
CDR3aa: CASGDIVSTDTQYF

j_gene: TRBJ1-4
abundance: few
v_gene: TRBV6-1
CDR3aa: CASSEVSGEKLFF

j_gene: TRBJ1-4
abundance: once
v_gene: TRBV27
CDR3aa: CASSRLGATNEKLFF

j_gene: TRBJ1-4
abundance: few
v_gene: TRBV5-6
CDR3aa: CASSFGNEKLFF

j_gene: TRBJ1-5
abundance: -
v_gene: TRBV4-1
CDR3aa: CASSQVTGFQPQHF

j_gene: TRBJ2-2
abundance: -
v_gene: TRBV6-5
CDR3aa: CASSWTSSRTGELFF

j_gene: TRBJ2-1
abundance: -
v_gene: TRBV10-1
CDR3aa: CASSEDGEREDEQFF

j_gene: TRBJ2-1
abundance: -
v_gene: TRBV7-3
CDR3aa: CASSLYRGNNNEQFF

j_gene: TRBJ2-2
abundance: -
v_gene: TRBV5-4
CDR3aa: CASSSGLALGGELFF

j_gene: TRBJ2-5
abundance: -
v_gene: TRBV10-3
CDR3aa: CAISEQGGRETQYF

j_gene: TRBJ2-7
abundance: -
v_gene: TRBV6-1
CDR3aa: CASSERQPPYEQYF

j_gene: TRBJ1-1
abundance: -
v_gene: TRBV11-2
CDR3aa: CASSLDADYRNTEAFF

j_gene: TRBJ1-1
abundance: -
v_gene: TRBV28
CDR3aa: CASVRDSGRTEAFF

j_gene: TRBJ2-7
abundance: -
v_gene: TRBV28
CDR3aa: CASSLGTGESLTYEQYF

j_gene: TRBJ1-4
abundance: -
v_gene: TRBV4-1
CDR3aa: CASSLRGLGEKLFF

j_gene: TRBJ2-5
abundance: -
v_gene: TRBV28
CDR3aa: CASSSRGRGEQYF

j_gene: TRBJ1-3
abundance: -
v_gene: TRBV30
CDR3aa: CAWSRGGPGNTIYF

j_gene: -
abundance: -
v_gene: TRBV30
CDR3aa: CAWSLEPDRAYEQYF

j_gene: TRBJ2-2
abundance: few
v_gene: TRBV6-1
CDR3aa: CASRETVTGELFF

j_gene: TRBJ2-5
abundance: -
v_gene: TRBV11-3
CDR3aa: CASSLNGRGETQYF

j_gene: TRBJ2-3
abundance: few
v_gene: TRBV18
CDR3aa: CASSPLRLADTQYF

j_gene: TRBJ2-7
abundance: few
v_gene: TRBV4-2
CDR3aa: CASSQGFHSSYEQYF

j_gene: TRBJ2-3
abundance: -
v_gene: TRBV7-9
CDR3aa: CASSFPAQGPSTDTQYF

j_gene: TRBJ1-1
abundance: -
v_gene: TRBV18
CDR3aa: CASSPPGTGGKASETFF

j_gene: TRBJ2-7
abundance: few
v_gene: TRBV6-6
CDR3aa: CASRGPGRTYEQYF

j_gene: TRBJ2-2
abundance: -
v_gene: TRBV19
CDR3aa: CASRVAGGPAGELFF

j_gene: TRBJ2-5
abundance: -
v_gene: TRBV6-5
CDR3aa: CASNPLARKETQYF

j_gene: TRBJ2-7
abundance: -
v_gene: TRBV7-8
CDR3aa: CASSLVLAPSSYEQYF

j_gene: TRBJ2-4
abundance: -
v_gene: TRBV5-1
CDR3aa: CASSLVGGAPIGNIQYF

j_gene: TRBJ2-7
abundance: few
v_gene: TRBV6-5
CDR3aa: CASSYTDSAEQYF

j_gene: TRBJ1-1
abundance: -
v_gene: TRBV2
CDR3aa: CASSGRTGGMNTEAFF

j_gene: TRBJ2-5
abundance: -
v_gene: TRBV5-4
CDR3aa: CASSLTLAGGETQYF

j_gene: TRBJ1-2
abundance: -
v_gene: TRBV18
CDR3aa: CASSPRGQGVYGYTF

j_gene: TRBJ2-1
abundance: -
v_gene: TRBV5-4
CDR3aa: CASSFGLAGGNEQFF

j_gene: TRBJ1-1
abundance: -
v_gene: TRBV6-1
CDR3aa: CASIQGQRNTEAFF

j_gene: TRBJ2-1
abundance: -
v_gene: TRBV10-3
CDR3aa: CAISESPLASGRYGEQFF

j_gene: TRBJ1-1
abundance: once
v_gene: TRBV28
CDR3aa: CASSSRGQGDTEAFF

j_gene: TRBJ2-3
abundance: -
v_gene: TRBV7-3
CDR3aa: CASSPGLAGGSGTQYF

j_gene: TRBJ2-7
abundance: -
v_gene: TRBV27
CDR3aa: CASSLISGGHYEQYF

j_gene: TRBJ1-5
abundance: -
v_gene: TRBV7-2
CDR3aa: CASSIYRDRGSNQPQHF

j_gene: TRBJ1-1
abundance: -
v_gene: TRBV29-1
CDR3aa: CSVLRATEAFF

j_gene: TRBJ1-3
abundance: -
v_gene: TRBV19
CDR3aa: CASSTGQTYGNTIYF

j_gene: TRBJ2-1
abundance: -
v_gene: TRBV10-3
CDR3aa: CAISEFTFGTSSYNEQFF

j_gene: TRBJ1-5
abundance: -
v_gene: TRBV18
CDR3aa: CASSPNTNSNQPQHF

j_gene: TRBJ2-6
abundance: -
v_gene: TRBV27
CDR3aa: CASSSRVEPSGANVLTF

j_gene: TRBJ2-3
abundance: -
v_gene: TRBV11-2
CDR3aa: CASSSAPDTQYF